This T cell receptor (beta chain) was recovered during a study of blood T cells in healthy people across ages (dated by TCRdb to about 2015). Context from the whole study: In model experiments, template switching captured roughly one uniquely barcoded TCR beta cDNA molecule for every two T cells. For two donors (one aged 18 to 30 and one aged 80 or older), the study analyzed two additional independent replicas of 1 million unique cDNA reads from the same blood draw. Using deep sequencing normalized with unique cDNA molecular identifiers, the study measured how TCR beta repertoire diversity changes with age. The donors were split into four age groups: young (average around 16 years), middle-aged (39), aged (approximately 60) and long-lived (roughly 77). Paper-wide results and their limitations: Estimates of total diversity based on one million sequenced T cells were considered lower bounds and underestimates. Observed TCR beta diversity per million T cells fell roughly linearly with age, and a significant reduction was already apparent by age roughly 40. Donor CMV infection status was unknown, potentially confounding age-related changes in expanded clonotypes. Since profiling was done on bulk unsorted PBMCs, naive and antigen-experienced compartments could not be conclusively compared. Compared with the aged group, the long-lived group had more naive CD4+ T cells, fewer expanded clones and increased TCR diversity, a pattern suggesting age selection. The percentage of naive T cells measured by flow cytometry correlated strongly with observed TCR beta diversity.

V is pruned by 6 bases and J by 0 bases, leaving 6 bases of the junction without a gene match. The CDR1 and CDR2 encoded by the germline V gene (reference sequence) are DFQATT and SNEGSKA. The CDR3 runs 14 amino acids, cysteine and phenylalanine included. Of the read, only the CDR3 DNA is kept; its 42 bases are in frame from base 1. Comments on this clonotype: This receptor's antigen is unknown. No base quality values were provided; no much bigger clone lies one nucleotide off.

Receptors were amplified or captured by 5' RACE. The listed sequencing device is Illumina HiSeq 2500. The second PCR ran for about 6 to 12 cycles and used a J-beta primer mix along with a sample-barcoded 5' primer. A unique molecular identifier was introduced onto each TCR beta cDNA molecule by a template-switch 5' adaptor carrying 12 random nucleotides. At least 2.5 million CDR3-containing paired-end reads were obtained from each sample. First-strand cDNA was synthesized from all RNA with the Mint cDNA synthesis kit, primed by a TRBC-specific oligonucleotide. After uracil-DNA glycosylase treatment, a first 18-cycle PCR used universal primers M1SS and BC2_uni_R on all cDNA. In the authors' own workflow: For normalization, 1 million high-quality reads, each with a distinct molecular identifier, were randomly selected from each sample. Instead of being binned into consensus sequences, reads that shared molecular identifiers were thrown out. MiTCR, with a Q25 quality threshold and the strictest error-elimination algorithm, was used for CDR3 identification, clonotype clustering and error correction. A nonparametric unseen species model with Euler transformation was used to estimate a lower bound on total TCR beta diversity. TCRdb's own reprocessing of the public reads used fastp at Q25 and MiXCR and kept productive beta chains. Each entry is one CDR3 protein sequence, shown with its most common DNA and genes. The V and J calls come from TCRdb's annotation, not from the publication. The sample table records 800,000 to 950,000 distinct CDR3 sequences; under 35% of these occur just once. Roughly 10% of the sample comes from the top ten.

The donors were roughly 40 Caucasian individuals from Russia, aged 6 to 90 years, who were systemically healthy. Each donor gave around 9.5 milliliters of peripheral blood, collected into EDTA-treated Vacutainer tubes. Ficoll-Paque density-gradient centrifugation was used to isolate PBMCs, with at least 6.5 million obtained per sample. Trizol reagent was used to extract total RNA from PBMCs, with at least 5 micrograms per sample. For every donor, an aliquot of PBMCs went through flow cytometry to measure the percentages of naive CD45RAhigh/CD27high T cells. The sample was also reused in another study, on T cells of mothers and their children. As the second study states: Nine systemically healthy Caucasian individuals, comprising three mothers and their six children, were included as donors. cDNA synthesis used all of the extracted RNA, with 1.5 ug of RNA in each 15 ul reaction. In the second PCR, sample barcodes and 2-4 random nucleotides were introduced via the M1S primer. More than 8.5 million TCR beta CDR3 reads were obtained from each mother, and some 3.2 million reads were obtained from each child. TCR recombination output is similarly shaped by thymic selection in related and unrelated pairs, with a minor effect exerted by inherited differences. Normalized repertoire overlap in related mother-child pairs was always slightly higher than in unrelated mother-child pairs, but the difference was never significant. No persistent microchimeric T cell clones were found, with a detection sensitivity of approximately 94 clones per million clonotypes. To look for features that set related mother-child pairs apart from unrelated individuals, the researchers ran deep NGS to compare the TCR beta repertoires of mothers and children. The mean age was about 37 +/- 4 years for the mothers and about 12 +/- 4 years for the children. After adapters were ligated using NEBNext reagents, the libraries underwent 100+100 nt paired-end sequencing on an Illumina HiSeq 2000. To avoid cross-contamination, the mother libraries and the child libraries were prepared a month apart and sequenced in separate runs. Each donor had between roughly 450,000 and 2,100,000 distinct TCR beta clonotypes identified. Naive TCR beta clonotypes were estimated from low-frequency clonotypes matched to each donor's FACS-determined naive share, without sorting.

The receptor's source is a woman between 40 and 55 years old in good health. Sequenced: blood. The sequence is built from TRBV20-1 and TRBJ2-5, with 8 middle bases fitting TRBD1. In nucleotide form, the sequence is TGCAGTGCCAGGGACAGGCTGTACCAAGAGACCCAGTACTTC. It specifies CSARDRLYQETQYF.